The 30 T cell receptor beta chains given below trace back to one sample, sequenced in a study of human T cells and chemical hapten exposure. Time point indicated: patch test 1, 2 weeks after DPC sensitization. Treatment here: therapeutic diphenylcyclopropenone sensitization with weekly scalp DPC. In TCRdb, the RACE reads were re-called with MiXCR into one record per CDR3 protein. The sample contains 65,000 to 85,000 distinct CDR3 sequences, about 11% of which appear only once. The sample here was whole blood, taken in connection with sensitization to the hapten diphenylcyclopropenone (DPC). These TCRs come from a woman aged 60-75 years with alopecia areata. Some clones in this sample may be carry-over from other donors' samples.

To note about this clonotype: Given a much more abundant clone one base away, this may be a read error. This chain uses TRBV4-1 with TRBJ1-3; no reliable D call. The CDR3 covers 16 residues. From germline, CDR1 is MGHRA and CDR2 YSYEKL. CDR3 coding DNA: TGCACCAGCAGCCATGTTTTTATGAGCTCTGGAAACACCATATATTTT. Its translation is CTSSHVFMSSGNTIYF.

The sample holds a few counts of this clonotype. The chain has TRBV18 and TRBJ2-7, with D uncertain. The CDR3 extends over 12 amino acids. CDR1 and CDR2 (germline): KGHSH, LQKENI. The germline V and J ends were trimmed by 2 bases and 2 bases, with 4 bases remaining between them. CDR3 sequence (DNA): TGTGCCAGCTCACCATCCCCCTACGAGCAGTACTTC. Its protein product is CASSPSPYEQYF. Variable domain in full (rest from reference TRBV18 and TRBJ2-7): NAGVMQNPRHLVRRRGQEARLRCSPMKGHSHVYWYRQLPEEGLKFMVYLQKENIIDESGMPKERFSAEFPKEGPSILRIQQVVRGDSAAYFCASSPSPYEQYFGPGTRLTVT.

The chain links TRBV2 to TRBJ1-5, with 8 bases lining up with TRBD1. CDR1 is SNHLY and CDR2 is FYNNEI in the germline V gene. J lost 2 bases, V lost 5 bases, and 5 bases had no gene match. The CDR3 consists of 15 residues. The CDR3 loop reads CASSPDRVGNQPQHF. The CDR3 DNA follows: TGTGCCAGCAGTCCGGACAGGGTTGGCAATCAGCCCCAGCATTTT.

This clonotype was seen at least ten times. The rearrangement uses TRBV7-9 and TRBJ1-2; weak D call: TRBD1 (5 bases). Trimming removed 5 bases from V and 5 bases from J, with 9 bases in between. CDR3 length equals 12 residues. Per the germline V gene, CDR1 is SEHNR and CDR2 is FQNEAQ (reference sequence). CDR3 sequence: CASSQDMYGYTF. For the CDR3, the DNA is TGTGCCAGCAGCCAGGACATGTATGGCTACACCTTC.

This clonotype was recorded a few times. The V gene is TRBV5-4, the J gene TRBJ1-2; no firm D call. Germline V gene sequence: CDR1 SGHNT, CDR2 YYREEE (reference sequence). The CDR3 totals 14 residues. V was trimmed by 4 bases and J by 1 base, leaving 11 bases between them. CDR3 DNA sequence: TGTGCCAGCAGCCCTGTGGCAGATAACTATGGCTACACCTTC. Protein product: CASSPVADNYGYTF.

V is TRBV7-9 and J is TRBJ1-1, with unresolved D. The CDR3 totals 12 residues. CDR1 is SEHNR and CDR2 is FQNEAQ in the germline V gene (reference sequence). V was pared by 5 bases and J by 3 bases, with 7 bases between. CDR3 protein: CASSPVYTEAFF. In DNA, the CDR3 is TGTGCCAGCAGCCCCGTGTACACTGAAGCTTTCTTT. Complete variable domain (other parts from reference TRBV7-9 and TRBJ1-1): DTGVSQNPRHKITKRGQNVTFRCDPISEHNRLYWYRQTLGQGPEFLTYFQNEAQLEKSRLLSDRFSAERPKGSFSTLEIQRTEQGDSAMYLCASSPVYTEAFFGQGTRLTVV.

This clonotype was observed a handful of times. The V and J genes are TRBV12-3 or TRBV12-4 and TRBJ1-5; no definite D call. This CDR3 region has 13 residues. Trimming cost V 5 bases and J 0 bases, with 5 bases left between them. The CDR3 bases are TGTGCCAGCAGTAGAACTAGCAATCAGCCCCAGCATTTT. Translated, it gives CASSRTSNQPQHF.

This clonotype occurred many times. This chain joins TRBV7-9 and TRBJ1-6; D gene uncertain. Germline-derived CDR1 and CDR2 are SEHNR and FQNEAQ (reference sequence). The CDR3 is made up of 16 amino acids. V lost 1 base and J lost 10, with 17 bases in between. The CDR3 protein is CASSLDGRLRGSPLHF. CDR3 nucleotides: TGTGCCAGCAGCTTAGATGGACGTTTGAGAGGCTCACCCCTCCACTTT. The entire variable domain, with the rest obtained from reference TRBV7-9 and TRBJ1-6, is as follows: DTGVSQNPRHKITKRGQNVTFRCDPISEHNRLYWYRQTLGQGPEFLTYFQNEAQLEKSRLLSDRFSAERPKGSFSTLEIQRTEQGDSAMYLCASSLDGRLRGSPLHFGNGTRLTVT.

This chain uses TRBV5-1 with TRBJ1-1; 11 positions match TRBD1. The germline CDR1 and CDR2 sequences are SGHRS and YFSETQ. J lost 0 bases, V lost 4 bases, and 5 bases had no gene match. The CDR3 consists of 16 residues. CDR3 sequence reads: CASSNRDRGMNTEAFF. The CDR3 bases are TGCGCCAGCAGCAATCGGGACAGGGGGATGAACACTGAAGCTTTCTTT. The variable domain in full, completed from reference TRBV5-1 and TRBJ1-1, reads KAGVTQTPRYLIKTRGQQVTLSCSPISGHRSVSWYQQTPGQGLQFLFEYFSETQRNKGNFPGRFSGRQFSNSRSEMNVSTLELGDSALYLCASSNRDRGMNTEAFFGQGTRLTVV.

The chain uses TRBV12-3 or TRBV12-4 and TRBJ1-5; tentative D call: TRBD1 (6 bases). The germline V and J ends were trimmed by 7 bases and 2 bases, with 15 bases remaining between them. CDR3 length: 15 residues. The CDR3 region is CASTLGAVGNQPQHF. The CDR3 nucleotides are TGTGCCAGCACTTTGGGGGCGGTAGGCAATCAGCCCCAGCATTTT.

The chain links TRBV3-1 to TRBJ1-1; tentatively, D is TRBD1 (6 bases). Germline V lookup: CDR1 LGHDT, CDR2 YNNKEL (reference sequence). The CDR3 extends over 14 amino acids. Between the trimmed V and J ends, which lost 6 bases and 0 bases, there was a span of 11 bases. DNA of the CDR3: TGTGCCAGCAGACAGGACAGCATGAACACTGAAGCTTTCTTT. As protein: CASRQDSMNTEAFF.

This clonotype was observed a handful of times. The chain recombines TRBV18 with TRBJ2-5; D gene uncertain. This CDR3 has 15 amino acids. Trimming shortened V by 3 bases and J by 4 bases, and 15 bases separated the two germline ends. In germline, CDR1 is KGHSH, CDR2 LQKENI. The CDR3 DNA follows: TGTGCCAGCTCACCGCCGGCTCCTCTTTCAGAGACCCAGTACTTC. This encodes CASSPPAPLSETQYF.

This clonotype was observed a handful of times. This chain links TRBV18 with TRBJ1-2; no definite D call. With 3 bases removed from V and 8 bases from J, the gap between germline ends came to 16 bases. The CDR3 contains 14 residues. In germline, CDR1 is KGHSH, CDR2 LQKENI. The CDR3, as DNA: TGTGCCAGCTCACCCGCCGGGAGCCGCTCGGGCTACACCTTC. This codes for CASSPAGSRSGYTF. The full variable domain, completed using reference TRBV18 and TRBJ1-2, is NAGVMQNPRHLVRRRGQEARLRCSPMKGHSHVYWYRQLPEEGLKFMVYLQKENIIDESGMPKERFSAEFPKEGPSILRIQQVVRGDSAAYFCASSPAGSRSGYTFGSGTRLTVV.

This chain uses TRBV7-3 with TRBJ2-7, with TRBD1 as a possible D gene (7 bases). This CDR3 spans 13 amino acids. V was trimmed by 2 bases and J by 5 bases, leaving 10 bases between them. Germline values: CDR1 SGHTA, CDR2 FQGTGA. The DNA of the CDR3 is TGTGCCAGCAGCTTAGGAGGGACAGACGAGCAGTACTTC. Translating gives CASSLGGTDEQYF.

The J gene is TRBJ2-7, the V gene TRBV18; D call uncertain. Germline V CDR1 and CDR2: KGHSH, LQKENI. V lost 2 bases and J lost 3, with 8 bases in between. CDR3 length: 13 residues. The CDR3 nucleotides read TGTGCCAGCTCACCATCCCAGAGCTACGAGCAGTACTTC. Translating it yields CASSPSQSYEQYF. The whole variable domain, remainder taken from reference TRBV18 and TRBJ2-7, is NAGVMQNPRHLVRRRGQEARLRCSPMKGHSHVYWYRQLPEEGLKFMVYLQKENIIDESGMPKERFSAEFPKEGPSILRIQQVVRGDSAAYFCASSPSQSYEQYFGPGTRLTVT.

There are many counts of this clonotype. The chain couples TRBV20-1 to TRBJ2-7, with D perhaps matching TRBD2 (5 bases). The germline gives CDR1 DFQATT, CDR2 SNEGSKA (reference sequence). This CDR3 comprises 11 residues. V gave up 6 bases and J gave up 7 bases, with 13 bases separating them. CDR3 DNA: TGCAGTGCCATAGATCCGGGGGAGCAGTACTTC. Encoded protein: CSAIDPGEQYF.

This clonotype was counted ten times or more. The J gene is TRBJ1-1, the V gene TRBV7-9; D remains unclear. Trimming left V 3 bases short and J 2 bases short, with 4 bases between. The CDR3 contains 12 residues. The germline V gene has CDR1 SEHNR and CDR2 FQNEAQ (reference sequence). Here the CDR3 reads CASSFGNTEAFF. As DNA, the CDR3 is TGTGCCAGCAGCTTCGGTAACACTGAAGCTTTCTTT.

This clonotype has only a few counts. The J gene is TRBJ2-7, the V gene TRBV7-9, with D possibly called TRBD1 or TRBD2 (5 bases each). CDR1 is SEHNR, CDR2 FQNEAQ, per germline (reference sequence). This CDR3 spans 13 amino acids. The ends were cut back, 6 bases at V and 4 bases at J, with 13 bases in the middle. The CDR3 loop is CASSWGMGYEQYF. The CDR3 DNA reads as TGTGCCAGCAGTTGGGGGATGGGATACGAGCAGTACTTC. The full variable domain, in which reference TRBV7-9 and TRBJ2-7 provide the parts outside the CDR3, is DTGVSQNPRHKITKRGQNVTFRCDPISEHNRLYWYRQTLGQGPEFLTYFQNEAQLEKSRLLSDRFSAERPKGSFSTLEIQRTEQGDSAMYLCASSWGMGYEQYFGPGTRLTVT.

The chain has TRBV18 and TRBJ1-1; the D gene is possibly TRBD1 (5 bases). The CDR3 is 18 amino acids. V dropped 4 bases and J dropped 2 bases, with 23 bases sitting between them. Per the germline V gene, CDR1 is KGHSH and CDR2 is LQKENI. In nucleotides, the CDR3 is TGTGCCAGCTCACAGAGAGACATGGCCCCGGGACTTAACACTGAAGCTTTCTTT. It codes for CASSQRDMAPGLNTEAFF.

This clonotype was picked up a small number of times. The chain combines TRBV7-2 with TRBJ2-7, with 7 bases fitting TRBD2. CDR1 SGHTA and CDR2 FQGNSA come from the germline V gene. Trimming took 0 bases from V and 2 from J; bases not matched to a gene: 7. This CDR3 is 16 amino acids long. The CDR3 bases are TGTGCCAGCAGCTTAGCTCCCACTAGCGCGGCCTACGAGCAGTACTTC. Translated, it gives CASSLAPTSAAYEQYF.

There are many counts of this clonotype. This chain uses TRBV7-9 with TRBJ2-5, with D maybe TRBD1 (6 bases). V gave up 2 bases and J gave up 1 base, with 11 bases separating them. The CDR3 is 15 residues long. Looked up from germline, CDR1 is SEHNR and CDR2 is FQNEAQ (reference sequence). CDR3 loop: CASSLPDSPQETQYF. The CDR3 DNA is TGTGCCAGCAGCTTACCGGACAGCCCCCAAGAGACCCAGTACTTC.

This chain joins TRBV2 and TRBJ1-6; D ambiguous. Trimming took 7 bases from V and 10 from J, leaving 11 bases between them. The CDR3 is made up of 12 amino acids. Per germline, CDR1 SNHLY and CDR2 FYNNEI. This CDR3 is CASKPEGSPLHF. The CDR3 DNA follows: TGTGCCAGCAAGCCCGAAGGCTCACCCCTCCACTTT.

This clonotype has a count of ten or more. The chain combines TRBV6-2 or TRBV6-3 with TRBJ1-5; TRBD1 might be the D (6 bases). The V end lost 2 bases, the J end lost 4 bases, and 6 bases lay between the germline ends. From germline, CDR1 is MNHEY and CDR2 SVGEGT. The CDR3 has 13 amino acids. CDR3 in amino acids: CASSYRGNQPQHF. In nucleotides, the CDR3 is TGTGCCAGCAGTTACAGGGGGAATCAGCCCCAGCATTTT.

V is TRBV13 and J is TRBJ2-7; no reliable D call. Looked up from germline, CDR1 is PRHDT and CDR2 is FYEKMQ (reference sequence). The CDR3 consists of 15 residues. Trimming took 5 bases from V and 0 from J, leaving 14 bases between them. The DNA of the CDR3 is TGTGCCAGCAGCATGAACTACGGACCCTCCTACGAGCAGTACTTC. It encodes CASSMNYGPSYEQYF.

The table lists this clonotype with a few counts. The rearrangement links TRBV18 to TRBJ2-5; D perhaps matches TRBD1 (5 bases). Germline lookup yields CDR1 KGHSH and CDR2 LQKENI. V was pared by 5 bases and J by 2 bases, with 12 bases between. This CDR3 region has 14 residues. In DNA, the CDR3 is TGTGCCAGCTCAGAACAGGACGGGCAAGAGACCCAGTACTTC. Its translation is CASSEQDGQETQYF.

This clonotype was counted many times. V gene TRBV11-2 combines with J gene TRBJ2-6, with 8 positions matching TRBD1. Trimming at V came to 5 bases and at J to 6 bases, leaving 9 bases not matched to a gene. The CDR3 runs to 16 residues. CDR1 SGHAT and CDR2 FQNNGV come from the germline V gene. The CDR3 DNA follows: TGTGCCAGCAGCACGGCCGACAGGGGAAAGGCCAACGTCCTGACTTTC. As protein: CASSTADRGKANVLTF.

Only a few counts were recorded for this clonotype. The chain carries TRBV19 and TRBJ2-7, with a tentative D call TRBD1 (5 bases). The germline V gene encodes CDR1 LNHDA and CDR2 SQIVND (reference sequence). This CDR3 region has 16 residues. V was cut by 5 bases and J by 1 base, with 18 bases left in between. Here the CDR3 reads CASSGHLRSGSYEQYF. The CDR3 DNA sequence: TGTGCCAGTAGTGGACATTTGAGAAGTGGGTCCTACGAGCAGTACTTC.

This clonotype has only a few counts. The rearrangement joins TRBV9 to TRBJ1-6; tentatively, D is TRBD1 (5 bases). The germline V and J ends were trimmed by 0 bases and 14 bases, with 18 bases remaining between them. Germline V CDR1 and CDR2: SGDLS, YYNGEE. This CDR3 is 15 amino acids long. CDR3 loop: CASSVEGTLGFALHF. The CDR3 nucleotides are TGTGCCAGCAGCGTAGAAGGGACCCTAGGTTTTGCCCTCCACTTT.

The chain recombines TRBV5-1 with TRBJ1-2, with no clear D. Trimming removed 5 bases at V and 4 bases at J, with 15 bases between. This CDR3 is built from 14 residues. Germline V gene sequence: CDR1 SGHRS, CDR2 YFSETQ. CDR3 region: CASSSQEDTYGYTF. CDR3 nucleotides: TGCGCCAGCAGTTCCCAGGAAGATACCTATGGCTACACCTTC. The full variable domain, completed using reference TRBV5-1 and TRBJ1-2, is KAGVTQTPRYLIKTRGQQVTLSCSPISGHRSVSWYQQTPGQGLQFLFEYFSETQRNKGNFPGRFSGRQFSNSRSEMNVSTLELGDSALYLCASSSQEDTYGYTFGSGTRLTVV.

This rearrangement joins TRBV10-3 to TRBJ2-3; D remains ambiguous. The CDR3 runs 14 residues. Germline assignment: CDR1 ENHRY and CDR2 SYGVKD. Trimming pared 4 bases from V and 3 bases from J, leaving 11 bases between. For the CDR3, the DNA is TGTGCCATCAGTGGGAAGAGTGGAACAGATACGCAGTATTTT. Its translation: CAISGKSGTDTQYF.